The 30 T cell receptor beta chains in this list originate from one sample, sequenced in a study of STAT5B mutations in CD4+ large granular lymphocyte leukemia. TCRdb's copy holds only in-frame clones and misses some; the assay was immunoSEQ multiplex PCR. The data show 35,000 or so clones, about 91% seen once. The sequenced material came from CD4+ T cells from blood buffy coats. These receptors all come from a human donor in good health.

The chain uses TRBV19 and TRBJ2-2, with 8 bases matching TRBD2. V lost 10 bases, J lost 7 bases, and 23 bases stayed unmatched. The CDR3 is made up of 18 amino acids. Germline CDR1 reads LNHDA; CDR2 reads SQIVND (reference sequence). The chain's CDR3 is CATEDVAGLPLYGGELFF. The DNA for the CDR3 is TGTGCCACCGAAGATGTAGCGGGGTTACCCCTGTATGGCGGGGAGCTGTTTTTT.

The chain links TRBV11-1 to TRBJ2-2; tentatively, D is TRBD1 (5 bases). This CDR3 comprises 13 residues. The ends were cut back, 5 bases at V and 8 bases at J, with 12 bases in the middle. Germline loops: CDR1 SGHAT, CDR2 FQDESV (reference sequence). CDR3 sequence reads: CASSLGAGGELFF. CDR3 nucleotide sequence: TGTGCCAGCAGCCTAGGGGCAGGAGGGGAGCTGTTTTTT.

CDR3 in DNA: TGTGCCAGTAGTATAGGCGGGGGGGGCCATACAGATACGCAGTATTTT. Translating it yields CASSIGGGGHTDTQYF. The gene calls are TRBV19 and TRBJ2-3; 9 positions agree with TRBD2. V gave up 1 base and J gave up 3 bases; unmatched junction bases: 5. Per germline, CDR1 LNHDA and CDR2 SQIVND (reference sequence). This CDR3 has 16 residues.

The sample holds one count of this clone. The CDR3 nucleotides read TGTGCCACCAGATTAGGAGGGGGACATACGCAGTATTTT. It encodes CATRLGGGHTQYF. The chain recombines TRBV6-5 with TRBJ2-3; possibly TRBD1 or TRBD2 for D (6 bases each). Germline V CDR1 and CDR2: MNHEY, SVGAGI. V was trimmed by 10 bases and J by 7 bases, leaving 18 bases between them. CDR3 length equals 13 residues.

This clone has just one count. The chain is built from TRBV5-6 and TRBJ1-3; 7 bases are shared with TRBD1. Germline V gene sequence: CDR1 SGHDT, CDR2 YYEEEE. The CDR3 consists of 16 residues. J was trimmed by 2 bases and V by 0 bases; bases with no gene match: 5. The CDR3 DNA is TGTGCCAGCAGCTTGGAAACCGGGACAGCTGGAAACACCATATATTTT. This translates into CASSLETGTAGNTIYF.

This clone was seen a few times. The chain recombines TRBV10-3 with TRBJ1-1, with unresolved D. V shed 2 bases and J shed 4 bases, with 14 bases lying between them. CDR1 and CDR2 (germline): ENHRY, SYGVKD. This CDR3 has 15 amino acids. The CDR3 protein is CAISEIRVFGTEAFF. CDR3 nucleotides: TGTGCCATCAGTGAGATTCGGGTCTTTGGCACTGAAGCTTTCTTT.

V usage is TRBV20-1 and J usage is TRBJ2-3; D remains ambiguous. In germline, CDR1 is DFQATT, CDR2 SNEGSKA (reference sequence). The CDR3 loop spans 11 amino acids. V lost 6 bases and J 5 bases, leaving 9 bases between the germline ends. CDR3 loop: CSAAWGDTQYF. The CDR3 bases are TGCAGTGCCGCGTGGGGAGATACGCAGTATTTT.

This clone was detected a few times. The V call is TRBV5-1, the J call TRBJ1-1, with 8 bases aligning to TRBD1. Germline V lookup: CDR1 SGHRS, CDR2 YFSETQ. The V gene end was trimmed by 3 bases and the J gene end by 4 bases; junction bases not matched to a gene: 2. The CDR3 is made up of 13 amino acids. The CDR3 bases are TGCGCCAGCAGCTCCGGACAGGGCACTGAAGCTTTCTTT. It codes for CASSSGQGTEAFF.

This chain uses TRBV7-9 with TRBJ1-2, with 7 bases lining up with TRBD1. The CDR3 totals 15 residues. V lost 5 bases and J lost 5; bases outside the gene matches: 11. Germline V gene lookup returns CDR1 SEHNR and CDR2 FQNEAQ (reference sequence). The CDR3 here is CASSPLGVRGYGYTF. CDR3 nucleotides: TGTGCCAGCAGCCCTTTAGGGGTCAGGGGGTATGGCTACACCTTC.

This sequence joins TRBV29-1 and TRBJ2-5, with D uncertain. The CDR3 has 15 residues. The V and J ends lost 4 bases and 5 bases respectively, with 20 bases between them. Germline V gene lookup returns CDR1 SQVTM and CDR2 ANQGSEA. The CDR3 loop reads CSVVRPALLKETQYF. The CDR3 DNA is TGCAGCGTTGTCCGACCGGCCCTACTGAAGGAGACCCAGTACTTC.

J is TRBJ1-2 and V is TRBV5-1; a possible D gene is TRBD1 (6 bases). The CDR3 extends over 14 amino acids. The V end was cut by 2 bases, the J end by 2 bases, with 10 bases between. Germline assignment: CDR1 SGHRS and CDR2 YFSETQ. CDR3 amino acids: CASSLQGSNYGYTF. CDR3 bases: TGCGCCAGCAGCTTACAGGGAAGCAACTATGGCTACACCTTC.

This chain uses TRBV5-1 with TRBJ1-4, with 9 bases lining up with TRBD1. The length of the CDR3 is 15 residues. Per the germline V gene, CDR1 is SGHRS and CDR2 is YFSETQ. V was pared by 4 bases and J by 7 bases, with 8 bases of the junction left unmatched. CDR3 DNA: TGCGCCAGCAGCCCCGAGGGACAGGGCTTTGAAAAACTGTTTTTT. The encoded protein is CASSPEGQGFEKLFF. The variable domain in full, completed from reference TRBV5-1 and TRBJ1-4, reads KAGVTQTPRYLIKTRGQQVTLSCSPISGHRSVSWYQQTPGQGLQFLFEYFSETQRNKGNFPGRFSGRQFSNSRSEMNVSTLELGDSALYLCASSPEGQGFEKLFFGSGTQLSVL.

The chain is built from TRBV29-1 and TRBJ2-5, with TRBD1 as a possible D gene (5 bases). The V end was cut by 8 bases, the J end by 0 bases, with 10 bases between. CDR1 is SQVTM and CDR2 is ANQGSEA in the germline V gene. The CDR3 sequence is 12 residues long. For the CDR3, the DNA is TGCAGCCACCGACAGAACCAAGAGACCCAGTACTTC. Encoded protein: CSHRQNQETQYF.

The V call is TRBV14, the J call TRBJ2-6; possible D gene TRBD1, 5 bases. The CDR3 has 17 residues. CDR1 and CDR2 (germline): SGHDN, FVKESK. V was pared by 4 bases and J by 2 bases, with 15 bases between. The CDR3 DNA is TGTGCCAGCAGCCTCGGACACAGGCAAGCTGGGGCCAACGTCCTGACTTTC. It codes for CASSLGHRQAGANVLTF.

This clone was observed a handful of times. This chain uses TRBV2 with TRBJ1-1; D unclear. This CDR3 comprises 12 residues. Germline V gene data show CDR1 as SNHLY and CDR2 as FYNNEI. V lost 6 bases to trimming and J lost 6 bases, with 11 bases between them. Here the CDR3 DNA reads TGTGCCAGCAGGGTAAGGGAGGCTGAAGCTTTCTTT. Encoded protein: CASRVREAEAFF.

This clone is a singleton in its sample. The CDR3 bases are TGCAGTGCGATGGGAGATCCTCAGTACTTC. It translates to CSAMGDPQYF. The V call is TRBV20-1, the J call TRBJ2-7; TRBD2 might be the D (5 bases). The CDR3 totals 10 residues. V lost 6 bases to trimming and J lost 10 bases, with 13 bases between them. Looked up from germline, CDR1 is DFQATT and CDR2 is SNEGSKA (reference sequence).

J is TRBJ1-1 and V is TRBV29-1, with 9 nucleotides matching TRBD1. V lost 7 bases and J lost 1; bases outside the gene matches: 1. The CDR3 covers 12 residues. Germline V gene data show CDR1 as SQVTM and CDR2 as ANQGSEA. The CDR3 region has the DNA TGCAGCGCGGACAGGGGGAACACTGAAGCTTTCTTT. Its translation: CSADRGNTEAFF.

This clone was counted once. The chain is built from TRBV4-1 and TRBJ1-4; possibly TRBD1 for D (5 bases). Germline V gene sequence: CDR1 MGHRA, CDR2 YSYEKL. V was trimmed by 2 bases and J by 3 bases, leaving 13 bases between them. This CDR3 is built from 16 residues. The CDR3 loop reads CASSQKGYAANEKLFF. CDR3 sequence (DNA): TGCGCCAGCAGCCAAAAGGGGTACGCAGCTAATGAAAAACTGTTTTTT.

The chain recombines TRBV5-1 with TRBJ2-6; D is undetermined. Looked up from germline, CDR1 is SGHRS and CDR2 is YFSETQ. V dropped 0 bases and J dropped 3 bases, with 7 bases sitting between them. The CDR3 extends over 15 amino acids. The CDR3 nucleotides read TGCGCCAGCAGCTTGGTTGCAGGTGGGGCCAACGTCCTGACTTTC. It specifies CASSLVAGGANVLTF.

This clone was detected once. This chain's CDR3 is CASSEGSGGPSTQYF. The DNA of the CDR3 is TGCGCCAGCAGTGAGGGTAGCGGGGGGCCCTCGACGCAGTATTTT. The chain joins TRBV10-1 to TRBJ2-3; 10 bases are shared with TRBD2. V shed 2 bases and J 9 bases; nucleotides not matched to a gene: 8. Germline assignment: CDR1 WNHNN and CDR2 SYGVQD (reference sequence). CDR3 size: 15 residues.

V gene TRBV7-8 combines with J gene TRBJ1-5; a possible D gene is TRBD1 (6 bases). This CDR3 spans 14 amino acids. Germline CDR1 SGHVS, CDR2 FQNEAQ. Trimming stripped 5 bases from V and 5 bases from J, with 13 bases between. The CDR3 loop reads CASSPSNRDQPQHF. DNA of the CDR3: TGTGCCAGCAGCCCGAGTAACAGGGATCAGCCCCAGCATTTT.

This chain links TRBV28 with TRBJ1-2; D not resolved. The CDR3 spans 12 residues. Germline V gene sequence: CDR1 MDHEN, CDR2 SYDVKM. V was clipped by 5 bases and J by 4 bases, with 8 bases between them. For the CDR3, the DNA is TGTGCCAGCAGTCTTCAGCGCTATGGCTACACCTTC. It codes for CASSLQRYGYTF.

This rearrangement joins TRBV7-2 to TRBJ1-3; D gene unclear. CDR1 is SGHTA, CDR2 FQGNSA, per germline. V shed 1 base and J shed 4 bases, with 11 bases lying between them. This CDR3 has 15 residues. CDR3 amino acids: CASSLVSRQGNTIYF. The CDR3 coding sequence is TGTGCCAGCAGCTTAGTTTCCAGACAAGGAAACACCATATATTTT.

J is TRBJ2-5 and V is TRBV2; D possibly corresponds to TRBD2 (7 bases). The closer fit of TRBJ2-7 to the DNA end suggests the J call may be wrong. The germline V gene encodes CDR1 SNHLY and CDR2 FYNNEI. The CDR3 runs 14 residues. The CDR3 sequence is CASKTGTTGREQYF. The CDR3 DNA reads TGTGCCAGCAAAACAGGGACTACCGGACGCGAGCAGTACTTC.

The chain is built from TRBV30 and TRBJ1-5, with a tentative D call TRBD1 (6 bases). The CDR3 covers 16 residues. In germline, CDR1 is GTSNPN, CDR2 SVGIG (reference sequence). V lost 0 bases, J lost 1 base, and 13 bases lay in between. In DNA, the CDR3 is TGTGCCTGGAGTGTACTCCGGGGGGCGAGCAATCAGCCCCAGCATTTT. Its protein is CAWSVLRGASNQPQHF.

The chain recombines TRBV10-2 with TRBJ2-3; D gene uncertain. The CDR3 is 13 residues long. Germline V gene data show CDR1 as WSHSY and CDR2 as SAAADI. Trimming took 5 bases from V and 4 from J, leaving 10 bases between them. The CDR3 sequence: CASSQRLSDTQYF. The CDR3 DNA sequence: TGCGCCAGCAGTCAAAGACTTTCAGATACGCAGTATTTT.

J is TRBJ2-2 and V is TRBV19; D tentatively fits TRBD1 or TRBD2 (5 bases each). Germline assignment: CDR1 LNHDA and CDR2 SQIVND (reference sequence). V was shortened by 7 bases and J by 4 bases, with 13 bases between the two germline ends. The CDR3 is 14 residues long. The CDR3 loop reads CASKRGRGTGELFF. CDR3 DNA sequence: TGTGCCAGTAAAAGGGGTCGGGGCACCGGGGAGCTGTTTTTT.

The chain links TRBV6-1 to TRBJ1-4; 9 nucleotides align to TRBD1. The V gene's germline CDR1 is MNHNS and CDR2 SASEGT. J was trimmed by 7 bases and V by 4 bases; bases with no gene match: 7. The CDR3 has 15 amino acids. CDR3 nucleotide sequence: TGTGCCAGCAGTGCCCAAACAGGGGGCCGTGAAAAACTGTTTTTT. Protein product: CASSAQTGGREKLFF.

The CDR3 spells CASSLAGGTGVYEQYF. CDR3 in DNA: TGCGCCAGCAGCTTGGCCGGGGGGACAGGGGTGTACGAGCAGTACTTC. The gene calls are TRBV5-1 and TRBJ2-7; 10 positions agree with TRBD1. The J segment lost 4 bases and the V segment lost 0 bases, leaving 7 bases of the junction unmatched. The CDR3 spans 16 residues. The germline gives CDR1 SGHRS, CDR2 YFSETQ.

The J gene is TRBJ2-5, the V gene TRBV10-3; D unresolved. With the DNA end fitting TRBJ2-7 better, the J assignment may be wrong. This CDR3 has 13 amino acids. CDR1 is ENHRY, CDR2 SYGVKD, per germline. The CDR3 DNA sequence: TGTGCCTCGACCGGTCTGGGGACCTACGAGCAGTACTTC. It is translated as CASTGLGTYEQYF.